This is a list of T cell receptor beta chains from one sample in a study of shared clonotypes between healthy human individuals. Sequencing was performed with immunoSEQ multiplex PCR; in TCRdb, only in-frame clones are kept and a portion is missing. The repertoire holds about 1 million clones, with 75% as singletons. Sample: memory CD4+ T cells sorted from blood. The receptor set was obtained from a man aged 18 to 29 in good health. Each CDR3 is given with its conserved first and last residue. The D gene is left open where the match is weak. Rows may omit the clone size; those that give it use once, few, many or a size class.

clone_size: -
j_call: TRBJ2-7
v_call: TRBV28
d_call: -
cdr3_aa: CASSQGGGTHEQYF
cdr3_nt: TGTGCCAGCAGTCAAGGGGGGGGGACCCACGAGCAGTACTTC

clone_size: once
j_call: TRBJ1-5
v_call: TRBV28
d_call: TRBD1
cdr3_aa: CASSFYSGTGTSQPQHF
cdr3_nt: TGTGCCAGCAGTTTTTATTCCGGGACAGGGACGAGTCAGCCCCAGCATTTT

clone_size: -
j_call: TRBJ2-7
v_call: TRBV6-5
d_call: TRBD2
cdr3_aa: CASSRTSVSSYEQYF
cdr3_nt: TGTGCCAGCAGCCGGACTAGCGTAAGCTCCTACGAGCAGTACTTC

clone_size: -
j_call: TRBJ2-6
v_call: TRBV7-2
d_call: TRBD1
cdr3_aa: CASSPAGTGWAGANVLTF
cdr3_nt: TGTGCCAGCAGCCCGGCGGGGACAGGGTGGGCTGGGGCCAACGTCCTGACTTTC

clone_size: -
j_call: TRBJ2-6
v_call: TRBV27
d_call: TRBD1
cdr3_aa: CASGRDRGYSGANVLTF
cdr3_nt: TGTGCCAGCGGCCGGGACAGGGGATACTCTGGGGCCAACGTCCTGACTTTC

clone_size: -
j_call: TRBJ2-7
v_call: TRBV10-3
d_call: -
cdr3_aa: CAIRGMGRNYEQYF
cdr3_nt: TGTGCCATCAGGGGCATGGGGAGAAACTACGAGCAGTACTTC

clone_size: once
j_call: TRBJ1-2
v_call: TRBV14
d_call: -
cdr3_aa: CASSPLNGSPGGYTF
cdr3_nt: TGTGCCAGCAGCCCCCTAAATGGGAGCCCGGGGGGCTACACCTTC

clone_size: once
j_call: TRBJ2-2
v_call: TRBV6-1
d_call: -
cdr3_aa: CASSDGGAITGELFF
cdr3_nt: TGTGCCAGCAGTGATGGGGGCGCAATCACCGGGGAGCTGTTTTTT

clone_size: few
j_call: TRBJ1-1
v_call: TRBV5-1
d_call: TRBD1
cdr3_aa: CASSGTTGVNTEAFF
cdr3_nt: TGCGCCAGCAGCGGGACGACAGGGGTGAACACTGAAGCTTTCTTT

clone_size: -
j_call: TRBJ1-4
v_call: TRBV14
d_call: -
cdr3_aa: CASSQGRAATNEKLFF
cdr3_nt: TGTGCCAGCAGCCAAGGGCGGGCGGCAACTAATGAAAAACTGTTTTTT

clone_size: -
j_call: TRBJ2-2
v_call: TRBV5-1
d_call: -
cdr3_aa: CASSLSLRGTNTGELFF
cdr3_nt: TGCGCCAGCAGCTTGTCTCTGCGAGGGACGAACACCGGGGAGCTGTTTTTT

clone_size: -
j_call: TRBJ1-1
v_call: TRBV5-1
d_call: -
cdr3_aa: CAPFPAPGNTEAFF
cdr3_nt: TGCGCCCCCTTCCCCGCCCCAGGGAACACTGAAGCTTTCTTT

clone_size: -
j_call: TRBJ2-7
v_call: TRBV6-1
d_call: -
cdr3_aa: CASTATSYEQYF
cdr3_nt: TGTGCCAGCACGGCAACCTCCTACGAGCAGTACTTC

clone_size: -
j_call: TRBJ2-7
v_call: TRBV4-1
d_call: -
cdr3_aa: CASSQQASEQYF
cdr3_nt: TGCGCCAGCAGCCAACAGGCGTCCGAGCAGTACTTC

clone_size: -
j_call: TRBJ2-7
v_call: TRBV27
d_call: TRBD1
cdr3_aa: CASRGYGTGSYEQYF
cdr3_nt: TGTGCCAGCAGGGGATACGGGACAGGGAGCTACGAGCAGTACTTC

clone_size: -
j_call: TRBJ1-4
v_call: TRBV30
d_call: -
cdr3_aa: CAWSVQGHEKLFF
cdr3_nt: TGTGCCTGGAGTGTACAAGGGCATGAAAAACTGTTTTTT

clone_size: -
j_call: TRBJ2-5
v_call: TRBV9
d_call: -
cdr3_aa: CASSVAPQETQYF
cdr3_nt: TGTGCCAGCAGCGTAGCCCCTCAAGAGACCCAGTACTTC

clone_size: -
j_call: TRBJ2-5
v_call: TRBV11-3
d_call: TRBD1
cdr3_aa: CASSTRDSQETQYF
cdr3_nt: TGTGCCAGCAGCACCCGGGACAGCCAAGAGACCCAGTACTTC